This T cell receptor (beta chain) was recovered during a study of identical twins. Findings and limits, study-wide: For monozygotic twins, models underestimated out-of-frame TCR alpha sharing. The conclusions drew on cross-sectional statistical analysis instead of tracking the same donors. While abundant cord blood beta clonotypes carried fewer insertions, memory repertoires showed no such pattern.

The V end was cut by 0 bases, the J end by 2 bases, with 5 bases between. Per the germline V gene, CDR1 is SGHRS and CDR2 is YFSETQ. There are 13 residues in the CDR3. TCRdb independently ran MiXCR on the 5' RACE reads; one entry per CDR3 protein. The table shows about 530,000 distinct CDR3 sequences, with roughly 15% occurring only once. Ten or more counts support this clonotype. No antigen is known for it. The sample was also linked to a second study, of yellow fever vaccine responses in identical twins. That study reports: Twins' vaccine T cell response reportedly seemed partly convergent, partly personalized.

The chain combines TRBV5-1 with TRBJ2-5; unclear D gene. Source material: CD4+ T cells sorted from blood. The source of this sequence is a woman in her late teens or twenties in good health. The CDR3 protein is CASSLGDQETQYF. The CDR3 DNA reads TGCGCCAGCAGCTTGGGTGATCAAGAGACCCAGTACTTC.